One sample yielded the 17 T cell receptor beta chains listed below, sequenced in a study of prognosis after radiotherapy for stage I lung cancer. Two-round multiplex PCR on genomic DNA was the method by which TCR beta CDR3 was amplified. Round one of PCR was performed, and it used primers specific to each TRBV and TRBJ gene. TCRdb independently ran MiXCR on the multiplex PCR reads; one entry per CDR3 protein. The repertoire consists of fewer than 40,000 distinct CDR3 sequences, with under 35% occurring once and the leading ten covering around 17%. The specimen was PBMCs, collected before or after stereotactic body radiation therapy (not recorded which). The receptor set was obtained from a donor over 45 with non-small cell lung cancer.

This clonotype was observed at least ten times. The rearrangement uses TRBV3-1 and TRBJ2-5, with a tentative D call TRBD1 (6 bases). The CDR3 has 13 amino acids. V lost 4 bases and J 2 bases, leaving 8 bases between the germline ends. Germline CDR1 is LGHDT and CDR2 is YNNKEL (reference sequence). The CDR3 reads CASSRGPQETQYF. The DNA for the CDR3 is TGTGCCAGCAGCCGGGGGCCACAAGAGACCCAGTACTTC.

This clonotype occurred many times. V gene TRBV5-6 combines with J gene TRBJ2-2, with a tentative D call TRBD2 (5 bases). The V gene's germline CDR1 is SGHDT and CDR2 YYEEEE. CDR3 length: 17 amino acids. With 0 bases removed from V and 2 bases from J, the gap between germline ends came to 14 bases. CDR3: CASSLATAEINTGELFF. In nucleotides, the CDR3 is TGTGCCAGCAGCTTGGCCACAGCGGAGATAAACACCGGGGAGCTGTTTTTT.

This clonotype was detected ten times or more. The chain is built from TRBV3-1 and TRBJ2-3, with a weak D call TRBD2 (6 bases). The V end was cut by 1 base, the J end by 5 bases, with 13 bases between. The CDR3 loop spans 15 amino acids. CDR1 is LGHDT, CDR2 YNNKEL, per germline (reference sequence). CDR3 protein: CASSQATGGIDTQYF. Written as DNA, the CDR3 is TGTGCCAGCAGCCAAGCCACCGGGGGAATAGATACGCAGTATTTT.

The CDR3 protein is CASHEHMGTEAFF. CDR3 DNA: TGTGCCAGCCACGAGCATATGGGAACTGAAGCTTTCTTT. The chain carries TRBV7-2 and TRBJ1-1; D gene ambiguous. The V and J ends lost 8 bases and 5 bases respectively, with 15 bases between them. The CDR3 totals 13 residues. CDR1 and CDR2 from the germline V gene are SGHTA and FQGNSA. Full variable domain (remainder filled in from reference TRBV7-2 and TRBJ1-1): GAGVSQSPSNKVTEKGKDVELRCDPISGHTALYWYRQSLGQGLEFLIYFQGNSAPDKSGLPSDRFSAERTGGSVSTLTIQRTQQEDSAVYLCASHEHMGTEAFFGQGTRLTVV.

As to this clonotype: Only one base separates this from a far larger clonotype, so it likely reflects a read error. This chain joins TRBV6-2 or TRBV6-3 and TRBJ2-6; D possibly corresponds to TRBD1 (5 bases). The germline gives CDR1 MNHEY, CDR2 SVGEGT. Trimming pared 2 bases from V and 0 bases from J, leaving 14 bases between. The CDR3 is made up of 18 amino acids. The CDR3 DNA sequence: TGTGCCAGCAGTTACGGGGCGGCCTCTTTCTCTGGGGCCAACGTCCTGACTTTC. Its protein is CASSYGAASFSGANVLTF.

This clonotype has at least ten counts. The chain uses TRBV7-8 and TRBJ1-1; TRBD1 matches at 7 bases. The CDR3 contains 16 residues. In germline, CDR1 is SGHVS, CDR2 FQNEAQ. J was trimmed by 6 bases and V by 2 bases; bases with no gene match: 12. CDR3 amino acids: CASSLPGQDEGAEAFF. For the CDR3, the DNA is TGTGCCAGCAGCTTACCCGGACAGGACGAGGGTGCTGAAGCTTTCTTT.

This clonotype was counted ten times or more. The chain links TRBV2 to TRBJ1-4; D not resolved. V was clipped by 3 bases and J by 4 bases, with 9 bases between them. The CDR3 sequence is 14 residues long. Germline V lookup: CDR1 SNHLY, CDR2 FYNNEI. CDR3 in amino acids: CASSDGRFNEKLFF. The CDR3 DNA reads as TGTGCCAGCAGTGACGGCAGGTTTAATGAAAAACTGTTTTTT.

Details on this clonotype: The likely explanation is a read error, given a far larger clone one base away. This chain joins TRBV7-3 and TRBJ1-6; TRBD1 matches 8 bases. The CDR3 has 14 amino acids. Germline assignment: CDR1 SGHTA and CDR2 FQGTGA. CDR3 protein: CANSPWTGNSPLHF. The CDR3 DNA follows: TGTGCCAACAGCCCCTGGACAGGGAATTCACCCCTCCACTTT.

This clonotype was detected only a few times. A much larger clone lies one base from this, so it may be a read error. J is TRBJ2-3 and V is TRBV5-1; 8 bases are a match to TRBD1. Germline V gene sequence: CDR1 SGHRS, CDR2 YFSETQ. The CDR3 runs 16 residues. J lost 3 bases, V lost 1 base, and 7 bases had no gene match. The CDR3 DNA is TGCGCCAGCAGCTTGTGGCCAGGGGGCCAGACAGATACGCAGTATTTT. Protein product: CASSLWPGGQTDTQYF.

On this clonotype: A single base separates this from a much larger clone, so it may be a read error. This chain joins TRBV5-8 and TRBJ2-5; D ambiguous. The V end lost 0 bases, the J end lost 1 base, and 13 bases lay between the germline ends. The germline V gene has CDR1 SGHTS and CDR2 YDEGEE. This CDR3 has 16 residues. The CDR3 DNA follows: TGTGCCAGCAGCTTGGCAAATTGGGCAGGCCAAGAGACCCAGTACTTC. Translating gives CASSLANWAGQETQYF.

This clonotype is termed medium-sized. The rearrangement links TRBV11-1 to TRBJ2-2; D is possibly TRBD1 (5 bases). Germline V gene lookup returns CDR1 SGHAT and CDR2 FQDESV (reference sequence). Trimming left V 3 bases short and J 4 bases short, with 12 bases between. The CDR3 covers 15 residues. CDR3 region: CASSFLQGGTGELFF. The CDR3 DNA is TGTGCCAGCAGCTTTTTGCAGGGTGGCACCGGGGAGCTGTTTTTT.

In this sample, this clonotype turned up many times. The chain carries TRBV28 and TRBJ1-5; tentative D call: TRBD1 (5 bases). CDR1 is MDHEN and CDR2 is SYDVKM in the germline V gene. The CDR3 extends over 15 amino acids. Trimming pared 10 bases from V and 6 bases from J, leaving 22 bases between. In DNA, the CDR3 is TGTGCCACCCGGGTAGGGGTAATCCCAACTCAGCCCCAGCATTTT. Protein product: CATRVGVIPTQPQHF. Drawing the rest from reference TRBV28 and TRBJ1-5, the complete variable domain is DVKVTQSSRYLVKRTGEKVFLECVQDMDHENMFWYRQDPGLGLRLIYFSYDVKMKEKGDIPEGYSVSREKKERFSLILESASTNQTSMYLCATRVGVIPTQPQHFGDGTRLSIL.

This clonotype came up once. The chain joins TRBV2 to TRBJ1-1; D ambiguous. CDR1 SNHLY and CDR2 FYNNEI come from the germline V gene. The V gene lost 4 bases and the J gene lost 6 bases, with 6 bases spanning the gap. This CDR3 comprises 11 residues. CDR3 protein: CASSGRAEAFF. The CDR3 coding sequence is TGTGCCAGCAGTGGGAGGGCTGAAGCTTTCTTT.

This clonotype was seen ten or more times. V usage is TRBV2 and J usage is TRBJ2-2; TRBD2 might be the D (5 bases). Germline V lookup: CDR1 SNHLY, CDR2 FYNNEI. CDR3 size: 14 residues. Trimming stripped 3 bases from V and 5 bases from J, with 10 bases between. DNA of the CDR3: TGTGCCAGCAGTGACCGAGGGTTGACCGGGGAGCTGTTTTTT. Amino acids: CASSDRGLTGELFF.

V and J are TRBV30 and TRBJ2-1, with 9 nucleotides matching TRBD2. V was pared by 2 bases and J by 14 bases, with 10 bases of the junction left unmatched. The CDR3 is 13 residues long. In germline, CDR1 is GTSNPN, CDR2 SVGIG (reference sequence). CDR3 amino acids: CAWSTPGLAREFF. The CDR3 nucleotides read TGTGCCTGGAGTACTCCCGGACTAGCGCGTGAGTTCTTC.

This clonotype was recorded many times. Written as DNA, the CDR3 is TGTGCCAGCAGTATACAGGGAAATCAGCCCCAGCATTTT. Its protein is CASSIQGNQPQHF. V usage is TRBV6-1 and J usage is TRBJ1-5; D perhaps matches TRBD1 (6 bases). The V and J ends lost 5 bases and 4 bases respectively, with 9 bases between them. The germline V gene encodes CDR1 MNHNS and CDR2 SASEGT. The CDR3 runs to 13 residues.

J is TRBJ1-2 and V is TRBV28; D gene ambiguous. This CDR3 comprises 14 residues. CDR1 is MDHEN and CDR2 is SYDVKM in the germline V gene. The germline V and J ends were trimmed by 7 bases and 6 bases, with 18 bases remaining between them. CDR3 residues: CASNLGGGWDGYTF. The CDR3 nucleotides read TGTGCCAGCAACCTAGGAGGTGGCTGGGATGGCTACACCTTC.